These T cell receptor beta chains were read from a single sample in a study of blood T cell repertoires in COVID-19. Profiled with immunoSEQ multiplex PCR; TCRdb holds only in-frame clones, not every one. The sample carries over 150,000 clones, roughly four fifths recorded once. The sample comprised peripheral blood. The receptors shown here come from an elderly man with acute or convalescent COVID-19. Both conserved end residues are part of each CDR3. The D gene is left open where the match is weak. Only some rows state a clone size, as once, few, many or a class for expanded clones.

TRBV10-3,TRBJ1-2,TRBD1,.,CAISDLAGQGAGGYTF,TGTGCCATCAGTGATTTGGCGGGACAGGGGGCGGGTGGCTACACCTTC
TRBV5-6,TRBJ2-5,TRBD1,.,CASSLRGLRETQYF,TGTGCCAGCAGCTTGAGGGGGCTCCGAGAGACCCAGTACTTC
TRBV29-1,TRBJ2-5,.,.,CSVAGTKQETQYF,TGCAGCGTTGCAGGGACAAAGCAAGAGACCCAGTACTTC
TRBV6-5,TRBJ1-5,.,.,CASSPYSGQPQHF,TGTGCCAGCAGTCCCTACAGCGGTCAGCCCCAGCATTTT
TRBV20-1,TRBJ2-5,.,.,CSASHPQEPQETQYF,TGCAGTGCTAGTCACCCACAGGAACCCCAAGAGACCCAGTACTTC
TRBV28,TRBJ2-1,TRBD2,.,CASRQGLAGSNEQFF,TGTGCCAGCAGGCAGGGACTAGCGGGGAGCAATGAGCAGTTCTTC
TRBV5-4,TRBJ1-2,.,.,CASSLAGGRGSNYGYTF,TGTGCCAGCAGCTTAGCTGGGGGCAGGGGCTCAAACTATGGCTACACCTTC
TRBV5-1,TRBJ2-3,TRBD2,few,CASSSAGEGDTQYF,TGCGCCAGCAGCTCGGCGGGGGAGGGAGATACGCAGTATTTT
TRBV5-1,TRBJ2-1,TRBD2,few,CASSLSLAGANEQFF,TGCGCCAGCAGCTTGTCCCTAGCGGGAGCAAATGAGCAGTTCTTC
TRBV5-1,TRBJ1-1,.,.,CASSLSLYSTEAFF,TGCGCCAGCAGCTTGTCCCTTTACAGCACTGAAGCTTTCTTT
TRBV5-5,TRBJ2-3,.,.,CASSLVMGGGADTQYF,TGTGCCAGCAGCTTGGTTATGGGTGGCGGGGCAGATACGCAGTATTTT
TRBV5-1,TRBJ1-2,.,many,CASSLGGTNYGYTF,TGCGCCAGCAGCTTGGGCGGGACTAACTATGGCTACACCTTC
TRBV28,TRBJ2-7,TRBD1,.,CASSLGGTGGYEQYF,TGTGCCAGCAGTTTAGGCGGGACAGGGGGGTACGAGCAGTACTTC
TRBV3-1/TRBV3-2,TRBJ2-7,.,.,CASSQDQQAQYF,TGTGCCAGCAGCCAAGATCAACAGGCGCAGTACTTC
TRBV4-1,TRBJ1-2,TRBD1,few,CASSQRSQGAGGYTF,TGCGCCAGCAGCCAAAGGTCACAGGGGGCGGGTGGCTACACCTTC
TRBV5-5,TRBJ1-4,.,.,CASSADSDGAKLFF,TGTGCCAGCAGCGCGGACAGTGATGGTGCAAAACTGTTTTTT
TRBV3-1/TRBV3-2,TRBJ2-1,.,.,CASSQYSNEQFF,TGTGCCAGCAGCCAATATTCCAATGAGCAGTTCTTC